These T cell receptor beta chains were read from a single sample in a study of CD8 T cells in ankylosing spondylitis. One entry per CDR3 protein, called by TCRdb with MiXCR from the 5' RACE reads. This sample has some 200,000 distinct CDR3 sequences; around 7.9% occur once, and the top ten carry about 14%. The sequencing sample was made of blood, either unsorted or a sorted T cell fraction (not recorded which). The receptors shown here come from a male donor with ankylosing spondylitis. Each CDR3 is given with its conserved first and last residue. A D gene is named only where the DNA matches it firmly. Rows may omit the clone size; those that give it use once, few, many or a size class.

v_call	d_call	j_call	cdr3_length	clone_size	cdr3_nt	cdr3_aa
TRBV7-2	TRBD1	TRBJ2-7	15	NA	TGTGCCAGCAGCTATTCAGGGGGACAATATGACGAGCAGTACTTC	CASSYSGGQYDEQYF
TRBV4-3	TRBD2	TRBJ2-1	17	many	TGCGCCAGCAGCCAAAGCCCTAGCGGGAGCGAATACAATGAGCAGTTCTTC	CASSQSPSGSEYNEQFF
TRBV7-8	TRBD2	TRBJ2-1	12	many	TGTGCCAGCAGCTTAGGCGTCGGGAGGAAGTTCTTC	CASSLGVGRKFF
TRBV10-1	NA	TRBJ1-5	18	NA	TGCGCCAGGATATTTAATTTCTCGCGGGGCGGCAGCAATCAGCCCCAGCATTTT	CARIFNFSRGGSNQPQHF
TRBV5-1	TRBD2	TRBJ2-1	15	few	TGCGCCAGCAAAGAGCGCGGGGGGCCCTACAATGAGCAGTTCTTC	CASKERGGPYNEQFF
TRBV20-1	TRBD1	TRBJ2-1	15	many	TGCAGTGCTAGAGAGGGGACAGGGTACTACAATGAGCAGTTCTTC	CSAREGTGYYNEQFF
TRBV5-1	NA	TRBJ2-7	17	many	TGCGCCAGCAGCTACTTCAATGCCCCCCGTGGCCTCTACGAGCAGTACTTC	CASSYFNAPRGLYEQYF
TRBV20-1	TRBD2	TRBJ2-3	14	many	TGCAGTGCTAGTGGGGGGGACGAGGGACCTACGCAGTATTTT	CSASGGDEGPTQYF
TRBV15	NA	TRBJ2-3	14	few	TGTGCCACCAGCAACTCAGGGTTATTGGATACGCAGTATTTT	CATSNSGLLDTQYF
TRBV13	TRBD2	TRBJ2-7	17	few	TGTGCCAGCAGCTTCGTCGGTATAGCGGGCAAATCCTACGAGCAGTACTTC	CASSFVGIAGKSYEQYF
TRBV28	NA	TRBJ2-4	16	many	TGTGCCAGCACAAGTTCATCTGAGGTAGCCAAAAACATTCAGTACTTC	CASTSSSEVAKNIQYF
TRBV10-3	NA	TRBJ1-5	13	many	TGTGCCATCAATGAGGTTTACAATCAGCCCCAGCATTTT	CAINEVYNQPQHF
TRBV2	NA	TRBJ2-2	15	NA	TGTGCCAGCACGCAAGGGCAGGGCCACACCGGGGAGCTGTTTTTT	CASTQGQGHTGELFF
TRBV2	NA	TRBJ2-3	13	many	TGTGCCAGCAGGGCAGAGAGAGCAGATACGCAGTATTTT	CASRAERADTQYF
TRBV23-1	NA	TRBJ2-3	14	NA	TGCGCCAGCAAATGTGCGTTAGGCACAGATACGCAGTATTTT	CASKCALGTDTQYF
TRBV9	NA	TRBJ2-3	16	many	TGTGCCAGCAGCGTATTGGGCGCGTCTAGCACAGATACGCAGTATTTT	CASSVLGASSTDTQYF
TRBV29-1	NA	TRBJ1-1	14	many	TGCAGCGTGAAGGGTGGGACAACTGAGACTGAAGCTTTCTTT	CSVKGGTTETEAFF
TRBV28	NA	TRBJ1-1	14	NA	TGTGCCAGCAGACCACTACAGGGTACCACTGAAGCTTTCTTT	CASRPLQGTTEAFF
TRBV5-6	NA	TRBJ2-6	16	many	TGTGCCAGCAGCTTTTTAATGGAAACTGGGGCCAACGTCCTGACTTTC	CASSFLMETGANVLTF
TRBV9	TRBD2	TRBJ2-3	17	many	TGTGCCAGCAGCCCCGAGGCCAGCGGGATAATAGCAGATACGCAGTATTTT	CASSPEASGIIADTQYF
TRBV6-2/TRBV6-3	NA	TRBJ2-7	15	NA	TGTGCCAGCAGTTACGAAGATCCTGCTTCCTACGAGCAGTACTTC	CASSYEDPASYEQYF
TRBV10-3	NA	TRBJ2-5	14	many	TGTGCCATCAGTGGGAAGGGCCAAGGGGAGACCCAGTACTTC	CAISGKGQGETQYF
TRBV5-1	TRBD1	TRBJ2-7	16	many	TGCGCCAGCAGCTTCTTAATTGGACAGGGTCTGGACGAGCAGTACTTC	CASSFLIGQGLDEQYF
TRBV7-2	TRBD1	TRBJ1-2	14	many	TGTGCCAGCAGCTTAGAACAGGGGTTGGGTGGCTACACCTTC	CASSLEQGLGGYTF
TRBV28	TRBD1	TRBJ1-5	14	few	TGTGCCCGCCATGAGGACAGGGCTGGTCAGCCCCAGCATTTT	CARHEDRAGQPQHF
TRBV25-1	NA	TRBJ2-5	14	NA	TGTGCCAGCAGTCTAATCGGGCCCCGGGGGACCCAGTACTTC	CASSLIGPRGTQYF
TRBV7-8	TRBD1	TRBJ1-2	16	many	TGTGCCAGCAGCCTCGCCCGGGACAGGGGGCAATATGGCTACACCTTC	CASSLARDRGQYGYTF
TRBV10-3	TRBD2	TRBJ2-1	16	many	TGTGCCATCAGTGAACCCGGGACTAGCGGCTCCAATGAGCAGTTCTTC	CAISEPGTSGSNEQFF
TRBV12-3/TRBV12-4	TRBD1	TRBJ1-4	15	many	TGTGCCAGCAGTTCATACCGGGACAGGAATGAAAAACTGTTTTTT	CASSSYRDRNEKLFF
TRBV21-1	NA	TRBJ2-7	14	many	TGTGCCAGCAGCAGAGGGAGGGGCCTCTACGAGCAGTACTTC	CASSRGRGLYEQYF
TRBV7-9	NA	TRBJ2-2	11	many	TGTGCCAGCAGAGGACCCGGGGAGCTGTTTTTT	CASRGPGELFF
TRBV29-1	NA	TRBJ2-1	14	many	TGCAGTATCCCAGGGCTAGTAATCTACAATGAGCAGTTCTTC	CSIPGLVIYNEQFF
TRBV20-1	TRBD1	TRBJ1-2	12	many	TGCAGTGCTTCGGACAGGGACTATGGCTACACCTTC	CSASDRDYGYTF
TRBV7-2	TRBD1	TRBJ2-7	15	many	TGTGCCAGCAGCTTCCAGGGACAGGGCGTGTACGAGCAGTACTTC	CASSFQGQGVYEQYF
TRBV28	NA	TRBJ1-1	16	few	TGTGCCAGCAGTTTCGGCCTGGGCAGCAGATACACTGAAGCTTTCTTT	CASSFGLGSRYTEAFF
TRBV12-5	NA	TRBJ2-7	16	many	TGTGCTAGTGCCCAGACCACTCAGGGCGGGAATTACGAGCAGTACTTC	CASAQTTQGGNYEQYF
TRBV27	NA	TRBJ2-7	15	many	TGTGCCAGCAGTTTGGGGGGACCTGCCTCCTACGAGCAGTACTTC	CASSLGGPASYEQYF
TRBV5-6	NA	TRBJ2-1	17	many	TGTGCCAGCACCGGGCTTTATAATCCAGCTTCTTACAATGAGCAGTTCTTC	CASTGLYNPASYNEQFF
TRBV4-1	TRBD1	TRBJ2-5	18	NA	TGCGCCAGCAGCCCTCGGACAGGGGGCTCACGGTACCAAGAGACCCAGTACTTC	CASSPRTGGSRYQETQYF
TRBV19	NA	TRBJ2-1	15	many	TGTGCCAGTAGTATGGGGGAGCTTTTCTACAATGAGCAGTTCTTC	CASSMGELFYNEQFF
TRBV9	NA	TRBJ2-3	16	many	TGTGCCAGCAGCGTAGGGGGCGGGACTAGCACAGATACGCAGTATTTT	CASSVGGGTSTDTQYF
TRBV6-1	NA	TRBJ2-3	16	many	TGTGCCAGCAGTGGTCCCCGGGAACACGCAGATAATAGGTGGTATTTT	CASSGPREHADNRWYF
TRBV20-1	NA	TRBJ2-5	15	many	TGCAGTGCTAGTAAGCGACTCCGCCAGATTGAGACCCAGTACTTC	CSASKRLRQIETQYF
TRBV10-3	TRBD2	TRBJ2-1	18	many	TGTGCCATCAGTGAAATATGGCGGGAGCGGAGCTCCTACAATGAGCAGTTCTTC	CAISEIWRERSSYNEQFF
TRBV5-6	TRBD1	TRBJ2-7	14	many	TGTGCCAGCAGCTGGGGACAGAACTCGCGAATTCCGGACTTC	CASSWGQNSRIPDF
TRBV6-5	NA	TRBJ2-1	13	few	TGTGCCAGCAGTTATGGGGGTGGCAATGAGCAGTTCTTC	CASSYGGGNEQFF
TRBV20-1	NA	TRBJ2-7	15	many	TGCAGTGCTAGAGATACCAGGGCCACGTCCTACGAGCAGTACTTC	CSARDTRATSYEQYF
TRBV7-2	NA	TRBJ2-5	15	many	TGTGCCAGCAGAAGGGGGAAAGGGTTAGGAGAGACCCAGTACTTC	CASRRGKGLGETQYF
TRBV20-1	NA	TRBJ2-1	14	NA	TGCATCTCGAGCCAGGGAGCGGACTACAATGAGCAGTTCTTC	CISSQGADYNEQFF
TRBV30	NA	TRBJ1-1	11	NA	TGTGCCTGGAGTGTTGGCATGCAGGCTTTCTTT	CAWSVGMQAFF
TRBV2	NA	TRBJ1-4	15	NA	TGTGCCAGCAGTAAAGAACAGGTCTCTAATGAAAAACTGTTTTTT	CASSKEQVSNEKLFF
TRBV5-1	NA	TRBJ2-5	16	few	TGCGCCAGCAGCTTACCATTAACCGGTAGTCAAGAGACCCAGTACTTC	CASSLPLTGSQETQYF
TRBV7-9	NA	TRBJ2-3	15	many	TGTGCCAGCAGCCCCCGTCAGGGGCTCGCAGATACGCAGTATTTT	CASSPRQGLADTQYF
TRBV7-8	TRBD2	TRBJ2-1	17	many	TGTGCCAGCAGCTCTACCTTGTCGGGAGGGTTGCACAGGGAGCAGTTCTTC	CASSSTLSGGLHREQFF
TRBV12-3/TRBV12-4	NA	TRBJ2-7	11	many	NA	CASSLAVEQYF
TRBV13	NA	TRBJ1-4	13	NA	TGTGCCAGCAGCCTCCGGGGGGATGAAAAACTGTTTTTT	CASSLRGDEKLFF
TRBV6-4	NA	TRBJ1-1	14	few	TGTGCCAGCAGTGTAGGAGGGGATAACACTGAAGCTTTCTTT	CASSVGGDNTEAFF
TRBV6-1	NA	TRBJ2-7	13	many	TGTGCCAGCAGTGATGATAGCTCCTACGAGCAGTACTTC	CASSDDSSYEQYF
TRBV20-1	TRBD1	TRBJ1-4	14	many	TGCAGTGCTAAGACAGGGCCAACTAATGAAAAACTGTTTTTT	CSAKTGPTNEKLFF
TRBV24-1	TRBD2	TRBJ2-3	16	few	TGTGCCACCAGTGATTTTGGGCTAGCGGAGACAGATACGCAGTATTTT	CATSDFGLAETDTQYF